These 18 T cell receptor beta chains came from one sample sequenced in a study of blood T cells in healthy people across ages. Using a J-beta primer mix together with a sample-barcoded 5' primer, a second PCR was run for roughly 7 to 11 cycles. Each CDR3 protein is one row after TCRdb ran MiXCR on the 5' RACE reads. The data contain 1.5 million to 2 million distinct CDR3 sequences, 34% of them singletons. Sample: blood. These receptors originate from a woman younger than 45 in good health.

The chain recombines TRBV11-2 with TRBJ2-3, with TRBD2 identical over 10 bases. Germline V lookup: CDR1 SGHAT, CDR2 FQNNGV. The CDR3 length is 15 residues. V was pared by 6 bases and J by 3 bases, with 6 bases of the junction left unmatched. The CDR3 sequence is CASRESGGATDTQYF. The CDR3, as DNA: TGTGCCAGCAGAGAGAGCGGGGGGGCTACAGATACGCAGTATTTT.

This chain joins TRBV14 and TRBJ2-1; 8 bases are shared with TRBD2. V gave up 1 base and J gave up 6 bases; unmatched junction bases: 8. The germline V gene encodes CDR1 SGHDN and CDR2 FVKESK. CDR3 length: 16 residues. CDR3 protein: CASSQVPAGGGNEQFF. CDR3 sequence (DNA): TGTGCCAGCAGCCAAGTTCCCGCGGGGGGTGGCAATGAGCAGTTCTTC.

This clonotype occurred a few times. Mismatch with germline at one junction end may stem from a read error. The V call is TRBV9, the J call TRBJ2-1; 8 nucleotides align to TRBD2. The CDR3 spans 16 residues. Germline CDR1 is SGDLS and CDR2 is YYNGEE. CDR3 sequence (DNA): TGTGCCAGCAGCGTAATAGCGGGGAGCTCCTACAATGAGCGGTACTTC. This gives the protein CASSVIAGSSYNERYF.

This clonotype was observed a few times. The rearrangement joins TRBV6-1 to TRBJ2-3; 10 bases line up with TRBD2. This CDR3 comprises 19 residues. CDR1 is MNHNS, CDR2 SASEGT, per germline. V trimming: 6 bases; J trimming: 0 bases; junction bases outside the gene matches: 15. CDR3 region: CASSARELAGGLSTDTQYF. The CDR3 bases are TGTGCCAGCAGCGCAAGGGAGTTAGCGGGGGGCCTCAGCACAGATACGCAGTATTTT.

The chain links TRBV7-2 to TRBJ2-1; D might be TRBD2 (7 bases). V was clipped by 7 bases and J by 6 bases, with 13 bases between them. CDR3 length: 13 amino acids. Per the germline V gene, CDR1 is SGHTA and CDR2 is FQGNSA. The CDR3 is CASMRGGGNEQFF. The CDR3 DNA is TGTGCCAGCATGAGAGGGGGGGGCAATGAGCAGTTCTTC.

To note about this clonotype: The junction shows a germline mismatch at one end, possibly a read error. The chain links TRBV12-3 or TRBV12-4 to TRBJ2-6, with D possibly matching TRBD1 (5 bases). This CDR3 is built from 18 residues. The DNA for the CDR3 is TGTGCCAGCAGTTTATCCCCCTTCGAGAGCTCTGGGGCTAACGTCCTGACTTTC. Its protein product is CASSLSPFESSGANVLTF.

This clonotype was observed a handful of times. The chain links TRBV18 to TRBJ2-7, with D unresolved. CDR3 length equals 16 residues. V lost 0 bases and J 0 bases, leaving 12 bases between the germline ends. Germline V CDR1 and CDR2: KGHSH, LQKENI. CDR3 DNA sequence: TGTGCCAGCTCACCACCGGAACCGAGGAGCTCCTACGAGCAGTACTTC. Translated, it gives CASSPPEPRSSYEQYF.

This clonotype was seen only a few times. CDR3 DNA sequence: TGCGCCAGCAGCTTGGAAGTGGGGGGTACGTACGAGCAGTACTTC. As protein: CASSLEVGGTYEQYF. The V and J genes are TRBV5-1 and TRBJ2-7; weak D call: TRBD2 (6 bases). In germline, CDR1 is SGHRS, CDR2 YFSETQ. The CDR3 extends over 15 amino acids. V gave up 0 bases and J gave up 4 bases, with 14 bases separating them.

This clonotype was detected only a few times. The J gene is TRBJ2-1, the V gene TRBV11-1; D might be TRBD1 (5 bases). Germline CDR1 is SGHAT and CDR2 is FQDESV (reference sequence). This CDR3 has 24 amino acids. The ends were cut back, 3 bases at V and 0 bases at J, with 36 bases in the middle. The CDR3 sequence: CASSFRPQTPWTLTTGRSYNEQFF. The CDR3, as DNA: TGTGCCAGCAGCTTTAGGCCTCAGACTCCTTGGACACTTACTACTGGCCGCTCCTACAATGAGCAGTTCTTC.

The chain joins TRBV5-1 to TRBJ1-2, with 8 bases lining up with TRBD1. Germline V gene data show CDR1 as SGHRS and CDR2 as YFSETQ. CDR3 size: 17 residues. V shed 0 bases, J shed 6 bases, and the junction held 13 bases outside the gene matches. The CDR3 nucleotides read TGCGCCAGCAGCTTGGGCCCCGGAGGACAGGGCCTCCATGGCTACACCTTC. This gives the protein CASSLGPGGQGLHGYTF.

This clonotype appeared many times. This CDR3 is CASSTAGTGLGYGYTF. CDR3 in DNA: TGCGCCAGCAGTACCGCCGGGACAGGGTTGGGCTATGGCTACACCTTC. The V call is TRBV4-1, the J call TRBJ1-2, with 9 bases that match TRBD1. This CDR3 is built from 16 residues. The V gene's germline CDR1 is MGHRA and CDR2 YSYEKL. The J segment lost 4 bases and the V segment lost 6 bases, leaving 12 bases of the junction unmatched.

V and J are TRBV15 and TRBJ2-1; D might be TRBD2 (5 bases). CDR3 length: 18 amino acids. Deletions cut 0 bases from V and 1 base from J, with 16 bases between. CDR1 is LNHNV and CDR2 is YYDKDF in the germline V gene (reference sequence). CDR3 DNA sequence: TGTGCCACCAGCAGAGATGACCCGGGGTATGCGTCCTACAATGAGCAGTTCTTC. Amino acids: CATSRDDPGYASYNEQFF.

V is TRBV12-3 or TRBV12-4 and J is TRBJ1-2; TRBD1 might be the D (5 bases). The CDR3 runs to 14 residues. Between the trimmed V and J ends, which lost 5 bases and 2 bases, there was a span of 12 bases. The CDR3 region is CASSGSWGNYGYTF. The CDR3 DNA sequence: TGTGCCAGCAGTGGGAGTTGGGGGAACTATGGCTACACCTTC.

This rearrangement joins TRBV7-3 to TRBJ2-1; 8 bases align to TRBD2. Germline loops: CDR1 SGHTA, CDR2 FQGTGA. V was clipped by 5 bases and J by 4 bases; unmatched bases: 7. The CDR3 is made up of 15 amino acids. In DNA form, the CDR3 reads TGTGCCAGCAGCCCCTTTAGCGGGGAGTACAATGAGCAGTTCTTC. Its protein is CASSPFSGEYNEQFF.

This clonotype came up a few times. The CDR3 spells CSARALVGVDEQYF. CDR3 nucleotide sequence: TGCAGTGCTAGAGCCCTAGTGGGAGTTGACGAGCAGTACTTC. The J gene is TRBJ2-7, the V gene TRBV20-1; possibly TRBD2 for D (5 bases). The germline gives CDR1 DFQATT, CDR2 SNEGSKA (reference sequence). V dropped 1 base and J dropped 5 bases, with 15 bases sitting between them. This CDR3 region has 14 residues.

V usage is TRBV6-1 and J usage is TRBJ2-7; 8 positions agree with TRBD1. The trim removed 6 bases at V and 6 bases at J, leaving 16 bases unmatched. Germline CDR1 reads MNHNS; CDR2 reads SASEGT. CDR3 length equals 16 residues. CDR3 in DNA: TGTGCCAGCAGAGCGTTGGGGAGGACAGGGAGTGGCGAGCAGTACTTC. Amino acids: CASRALGRTGSGEQYF.

This clonotype was counted only a few times. The J gene is TRBJ2-6, the V gene TRBV2; D unresolved. The CDR3 is 16 residues long. The V gene lost 3 bases and the J gene lost 0 bases, with 9 bases spanning the gap. Germline V gene sequence: CDR1 SNHLY, CDR2 FYNNEI. CDR3 nucleotide sequence: TGTGCCAGCAGTGAGGACGGTTACTCTGGGGCCAACGTCCTGACTTTC. Its protein is CASSEDGYSGANVLTF. Full variable domain (outside the CDR3, taken from reference TRBV2 and TRBJ2-6): EPEVTQTPSHQVTQMGQEVILRCVPISNHLYFYWYRQILGQKVEFLVSFYNNEISEKSEIFDDQFSVERPDGSNFTLKIRSTKLEDSAMYFCASSEDGYSGANVLTFGAGSRLTVL.

This clonotype has at least ten counts. The chain combines TRBV27 with TRBJ1-2; D perhaps matches TRBD1 (5 bases). The CDR3 consists of 13 residues. V dropped 8 bases and J dropped 8 bases, with 18 bases sitting between them. Germline V gene lookup returns CDR1 MNHEY and CDR2 SMNVEV (reference sequence). CDR3 nucleotides: TGTGCCAGCGGGAATGTCGGGGGGGAGGGCTACACCTTC. Translated: CASGNVGGEGYTF.